This T cell receptor (beta chain) was observed in a study of response to subunit inactivated influenza vaccine. Whole-study findings and limits: A suggestion made by the authors is that each seasonal influenza vaccination recruits few new T cells.

This clonotype came up a few times. The antigen is not known. Each CDR3 protein is one row after TCRdb ran MiXCR on the RT-PCR reads. The data contain approximately 500,000 distinct CDR3 sequences, over 10% of them seen just once; the ten biggest clones take up around 14%. CDR1 is SGDLS and CDR2 is YYNGEE in the germline V gene. The CDR3 spans 15 residues. V dropped 4 bases and J dropped 2 bases, with 13 bases sitting between them. The rearrangement links TRBV9 to TRBJ1-3; D possibly corresponds to TRBD1 (6 bases). The clonotype was recovered from a man aged 50-59 years who received an inactivated influenza vaccine. The sample in question was PBMCs from blood, obtained about 40 days after vaccination. The CDR3 DNA follows: TGTGCCAGCAGCAGCCCCGGGACAACTGGAAACACCATATATTTT. Amino acids: CASSSPGTTGNTIYF.